This TCR beta chain emerged from a study of T-cell memory formation after mild COVID-19. Study-wide findings and caveats: Confirmation of SARS-CoV-2 specificity was lacking for second-wave clones peaking day 37. Memory from before infection featured some responding clones, which suggests cross-reactive memory joined. Contracting CD4+ clones were located mainly in CM and EM, and CD8+ clones in EMRA.

Barcoded TCR alpha and TCR beta cDNA libraries with UMIs came from 5'RACE using constant-segment primers. Using its own MiXCR run on the 5' RACE reads, TCRdb lists one record per CDR3 protein. The table records about 58,000 distinct CDR3 sequences, about 27% of them present only once. A few counts support this clonotype. Its antigen is still unknown. The V gene lost 0 bases and the J gene lost 3 bases, with 9 bases spanning the gap. Looked up from germline, CDR1 is SGHKS and CDR2 is YYEKEE (reference sequence). This CDR3 spans 15 amino acids. Specimen: PBMCs or a T cell subset sorted from them (not recorded which). The chain couples TRBV5-5 to TRBJ2-2, with TRBD2 as a possible D gene (5 bases). This TCR derives from a man between 18 and 29 years old who had mild COVID-19 (a few samples of this study predate the infection). Cell type and time point are not known. CDR3 DNA sequence: TGTGCCAGCAGCTTGGCCGACTACTACACCGGGGAGCTGTTTTTT. Its protein is CASSLADYYTGELFF.